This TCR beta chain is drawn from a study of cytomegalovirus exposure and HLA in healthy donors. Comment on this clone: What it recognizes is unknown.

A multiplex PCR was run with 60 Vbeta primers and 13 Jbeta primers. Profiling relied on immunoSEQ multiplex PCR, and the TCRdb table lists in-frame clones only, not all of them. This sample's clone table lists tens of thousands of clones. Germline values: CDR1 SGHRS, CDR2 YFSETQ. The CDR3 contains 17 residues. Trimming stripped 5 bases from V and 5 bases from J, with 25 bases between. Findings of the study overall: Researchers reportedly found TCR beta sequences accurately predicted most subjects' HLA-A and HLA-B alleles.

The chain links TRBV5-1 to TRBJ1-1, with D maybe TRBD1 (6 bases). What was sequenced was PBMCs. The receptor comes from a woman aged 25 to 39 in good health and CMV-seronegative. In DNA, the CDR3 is TGCGCCAGCAGTGTAGGGCGAGGGCCCGAGAGGGGGACTGAAGCTTTCTTT. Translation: CASSVGRGPERGTEAFF.